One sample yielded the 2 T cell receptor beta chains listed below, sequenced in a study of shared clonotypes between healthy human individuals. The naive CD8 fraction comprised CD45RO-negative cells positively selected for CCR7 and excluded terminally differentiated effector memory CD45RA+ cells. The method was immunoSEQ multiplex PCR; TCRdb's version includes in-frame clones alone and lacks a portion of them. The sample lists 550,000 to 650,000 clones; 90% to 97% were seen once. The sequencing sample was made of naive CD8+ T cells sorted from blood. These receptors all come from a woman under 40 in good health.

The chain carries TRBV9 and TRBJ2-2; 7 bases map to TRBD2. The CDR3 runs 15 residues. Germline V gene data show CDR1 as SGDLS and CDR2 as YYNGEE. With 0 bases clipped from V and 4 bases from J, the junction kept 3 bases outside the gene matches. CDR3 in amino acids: CASSVGGLLTGELFF. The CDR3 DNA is TGTGCCAGCAGCGTAGGGGGACTACTCACCGGGGAGCTGTTTTTT.

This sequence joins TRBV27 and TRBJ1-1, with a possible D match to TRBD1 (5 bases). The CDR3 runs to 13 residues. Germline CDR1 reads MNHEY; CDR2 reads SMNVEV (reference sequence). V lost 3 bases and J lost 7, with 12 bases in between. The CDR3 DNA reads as TGTGCCAGCAGTTTGACCGACGGGGGTGAAGCTTTCTTT. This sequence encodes CASSLTDGGEAFF.